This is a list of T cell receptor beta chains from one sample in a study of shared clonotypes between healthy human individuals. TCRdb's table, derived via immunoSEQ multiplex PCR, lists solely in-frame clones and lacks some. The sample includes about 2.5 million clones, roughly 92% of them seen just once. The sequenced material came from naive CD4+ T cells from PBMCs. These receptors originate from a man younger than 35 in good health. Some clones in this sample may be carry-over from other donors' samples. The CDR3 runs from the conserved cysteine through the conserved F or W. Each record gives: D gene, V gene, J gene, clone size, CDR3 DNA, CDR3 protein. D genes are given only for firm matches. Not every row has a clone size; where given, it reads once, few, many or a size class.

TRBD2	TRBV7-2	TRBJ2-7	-	TGTGCCAGCAGCTCAGGACTAGTGAGTTTTTTCTACGAGCAGTACTTC	CASSSGLVSFFYEQYF
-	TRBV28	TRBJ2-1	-	TGTGCCGGGGGCCAGCGAGGATGGAGCGAGCAGTTCTTC	CAGGQRGWSEQFF
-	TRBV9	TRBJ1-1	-	TGTGCCAGCAGCGAGTCTCGGGGGAGGGAGGAAGCTGAAGCTTTCTTT	CASSESRGREEAEAFF
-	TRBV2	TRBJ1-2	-	TGTGCCAGCAGTGATAGATATGGCTACACCTTC	CASSDRYGYTF
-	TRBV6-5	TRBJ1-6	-	TGTGCCAGCAGTTACGAGACAGAGGATTCACCCCTCCACTTT	CASSYETEDSPLHF
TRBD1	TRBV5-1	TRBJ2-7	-	TGCGCCAGCAGCTCCGGACAGGGTTTTTACGAGCAGTACTTC	CASSSGQGFYEQYF
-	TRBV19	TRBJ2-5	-	TGTGCCAGTAGCCCCAGGACGGGACCTCTGGGGTCCAAACCCTGGGGGGCGATTCAGACCCAGTACTTC	CASSPRTGPLGSKPWGAIQTQYF
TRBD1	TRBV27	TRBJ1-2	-	TGTGCCAGCAGTTTAAGAGGGGACAGGGGTTTTGGCTACACCTTC	CASSLRGDRGFGYTF
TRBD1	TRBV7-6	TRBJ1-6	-	TGTGCCAGCAGCTCATACAGGGGGCTAGGTCGACCGGATTCACCCCTCCACTTT	CASSSYRGLGRPDSPLHF
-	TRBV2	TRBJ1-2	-	TGTGCCAGCAGTGAGAGGTGGTCCCAGGGGGGCTACACCTTC	CASSERWSQGGYTF
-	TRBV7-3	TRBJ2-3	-	TGTGCCAGCAGCTCAGACCCGAGTACGCAGTATTTT	CASSSDPSTQYF
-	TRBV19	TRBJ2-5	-	TGTGCCAGTAGCTCCGGGACTCATTTGGAGACCCAGTACTTC	CASSSGTHLETQYF
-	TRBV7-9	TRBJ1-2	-	TGTGCCAGCAGCTTATTGGCGGCGTATGGCTACACCTTC	CASSLLAAYGYTF
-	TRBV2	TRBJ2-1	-	TGTGCCAGCAGGGGATCCAGGGAGCAGTTCTTC	CASRGSREQFF
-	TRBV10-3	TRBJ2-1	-	TGTGCCATCAGTGAGTCTGTCGCCTCCCCTCCCTCCTACAATGAGCAGTTCTTC	CAISESVASPPSYNEQFF
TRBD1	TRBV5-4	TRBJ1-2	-	TGTGCCAGCAGCCCGGGACAGGGGGCGCGTTCGGATGGCTACACCTTC	CASSPGQGARSDGYTF
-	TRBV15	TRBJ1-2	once	TGTGCCACCAGCGAGGGACGGATTGATAACTATGGCTACACCTTC	CATSEGRIDNYGYTF
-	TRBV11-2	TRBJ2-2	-	TGTGCCAGCAGCTTAGATCCAGTATACACCGGGGAGCTGTTTTTT	CASSLDPVYTGELFF
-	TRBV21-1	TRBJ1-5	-	TGTGCCAGCAGCAACGGACAGGGGGCCTGCTTTTCCCCAATGGATCAGCCCCAGCATTTT	CASSNGQGACFSPMDQPQHF
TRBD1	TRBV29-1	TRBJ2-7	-	TGCAGCGTAGTGGACAGGGGGTTTGGCTACGAGCAGTACTTC	CSVVDRGFGYEQYF
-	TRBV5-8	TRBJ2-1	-	TGTGCCAGCAGCTTGTGGACTTTGGGGGTCAATGAGCAGTTCTTC	CASSLWTLGVNEQFF
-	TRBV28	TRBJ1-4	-	TGTGCCAGCAGTGGTGGGGGTTCTAATGAAAAACTGTTTTTT	CASSGGGSNEKLFF
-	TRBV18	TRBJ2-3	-	TGTGCCAGCTCACCACAAAGCACAGATACGCAGTATTTT	CASSPQSTDTQYF
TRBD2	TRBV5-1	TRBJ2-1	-	TGCGCCAGCAGCCTACTAGCGGGAGATTGGGCGGCTGAGCAGTTCTTC	CASSLLAGDWAAEQFF
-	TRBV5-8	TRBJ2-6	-	TGTGCCAGCAGCTCGGGATGGGATGGGGCCAACGTCCTGACTTTC	CASSSGWDGANVLTF
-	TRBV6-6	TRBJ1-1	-	TGTGCCAGCAGTCAGGTGACTGAAGCTTTCTTT	CASSQVTEAFF
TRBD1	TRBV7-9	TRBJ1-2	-	TGTGCCAGCACCCGAGGGGGGACAGGGGCCGACTATGGCTACACCTTC	CASTRGGTGADYGYTF
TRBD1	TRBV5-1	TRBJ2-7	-	TGCGCCAGCAGCTTGGGACAGGGTTATGACGAGCAGTACTTC	CASSLGQGYDEQYF
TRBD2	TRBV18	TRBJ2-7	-	TGTGCCAGCTCATCCGGGACTAGCGGGCTCTACGAGCAGTACTTC	CASSSGTSGLYEQYF
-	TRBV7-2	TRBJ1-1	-	TGTGCCAGCAGTTTATGGTCGGGCGGCACTGAAGCTTTCTTT	CASSLWSGGTEAFF
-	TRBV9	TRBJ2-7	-	TGTGCCAGCGCCAGGAGGGAGCACTCCTACGAGCAGTACTTC	CASARREHSYEQYF
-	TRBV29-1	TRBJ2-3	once	TGCAGCGTTGAACAGAGGGGCACAGATACGCAGTATTTT	CSVEQRGTDTQYF
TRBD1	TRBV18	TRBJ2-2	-	TGTGCCAGCTCACCCCGACAGGGATCTGGCGGGGAGCTGTTTTTT	CASSPRQGSGGELFF
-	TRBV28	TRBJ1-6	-	TGTGCTTGGTTCGGTAGGGGGAATTCACCCCTCCACTTT	CAWFGRGNSPLHF
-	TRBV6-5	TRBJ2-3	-	TGTGCCAGCAGTTTAAGGGCCGGGGGAAATACGCAGTATTTT	CASSLRAGGNTQYF